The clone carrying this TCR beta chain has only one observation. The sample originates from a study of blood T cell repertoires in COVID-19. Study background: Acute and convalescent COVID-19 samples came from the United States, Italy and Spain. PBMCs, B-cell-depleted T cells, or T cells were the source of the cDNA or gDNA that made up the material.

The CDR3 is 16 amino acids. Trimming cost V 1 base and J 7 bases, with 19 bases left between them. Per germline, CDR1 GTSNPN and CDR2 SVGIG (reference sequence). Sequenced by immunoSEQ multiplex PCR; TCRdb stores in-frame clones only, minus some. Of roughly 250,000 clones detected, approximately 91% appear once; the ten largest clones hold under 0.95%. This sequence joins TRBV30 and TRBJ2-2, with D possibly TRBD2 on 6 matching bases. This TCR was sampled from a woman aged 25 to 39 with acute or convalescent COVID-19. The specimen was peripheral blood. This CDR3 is CAWSGVTGRVNGELFF. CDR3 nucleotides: TGTGCCTGGAGTGGGGTAACCGGGAGAGTGAACGGGGAGCTGTTTTTT. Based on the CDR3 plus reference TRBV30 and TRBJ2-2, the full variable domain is SQTIHQWPATLVQPVGSPLSLECTVEGTSNPNLYWYRQAAGRGLQLLFYSVGIGQISSEVPQNLSASRPQDRQFILSSKKLLLSDSGFYLCAWSGVTGRVNGELFFGEGSRLTVL.